Listed below are T cell receptor beta chains from one sample, sequenced in a study of shared clonotypes between healthy human individuals. TCRdb's copy holds only in-frame clones and misses some; the assay was immunoSEQ multiplex PCR. The repertoire consists of over a million clones, with roughly 80% occurring once and the leading ten covering 1.4%. Specimen: memory CD4+ T cells sorted from blood. The receptors originated from a man younger than 35 in good health. CDR3s include the opening cysteine and the closing phenylalanine or tryptophan. D genes are given only for firm matches. Clone size appears in some rows only: once, few, many, or a class for an expanded clone.

j_call clone_size v_call d_call cdr3_length cdr3_aa cdr3_nt
TRBJ1-2 many TRBV7-9 NA 13 CASSSFGDYGYTF TGTGCCAGCAGCTCCTTCGGCGACTATGGCTACACCTTC
TRBJ1-1 NA TRBV5-1 NA 14 CASSLEGWRTEAFF TGCGCCAGCAGCTTGGAGGGTTGGAGGACTGAAGCTTTCTTT
TRBJ1-1 few TRBV27 NA 14 CASSLSSQNTEAFF TGTGCCAGCAGTTTATCCTCGCAGAACACTGAAGCTTTCTTT
TRBJ1-1 NA TRBV6-1 NA 16 CASSEGLNRVRTEAFF TGTGCCAGCAGTGAAGGACTAAACAGGGTGCGCACTGAAGCTTTCTTT
TRBJ2-7 NA TRBV10-2 NA 17 CASSELLPARGSYEQYF TGCGCCAGCAGTGAGCTCCTCCCAGCCCGGGGCAGCTACGAGCAGTACTTC
TRBJ1-6 NA TRBV4-3 NA 14 CASSQNRDNSPLHF TGCGCCAGCAGCCAGAACAGGGATAATTCACCCCTCCACTTT
TRBJ2-7 NA TRBV15 NA 14 CATSRVGQGYEQYF TGTGCCACCAGCAGAGTGGGGCAGGGGTACGAGCAGTACTTC
TRBJ2-1 NA TRBV18 TRBD2 16 CASSTRTSGRGNEQFF TGTGCCAGCTCAACACGGACTAGCGGGAGGGGAAATGAGCAGTTCTTC
TRBJ1-2 NA TRBV29-1 NA 12 CSVDSGSHGYTF TGCAGCGTTGATTCAGGGAGCCATGGCTACACCTTC
TRBJ2-2 NA TRBV5-5 NA 15 CASSPEGGRAGELFF TGTGCCAGCAGCCCCGAGGGGGGAAGGGCCGGGGAGCTGTTTTTT
TRBJ1-2 few TRBV6-5 TRBD1 14 CASSYGQGNYGYTF TGTGCCAGCAGTTACGGACAGGGGAACTATGGCTACACCTTC
TRBJ2-2 once TRBV6-1 TRBD1 17 CASSVAGGGGGPGELFF TGTGCCAGCAGTGTGGCAGGGGGCGGAGGGGGCCCCGGGGAGCTGTTTTTT
TRBJ2-3 NA TRBV19 TRBD1 16 CASSKLGTGSGYTQYF TGTGCCAGTAGCAAGTTAGGGACAGGGAGTGGATATACGCAGTATTTT
TRBJ2-7 once TRBV5-4 NA 16 CASSPLGSGSKNEQYF TGTGCCAGCAGCCCCCTAGGGAGTGGGAGTAAGAACGAGCAGTACTTC
TRBJ2-7 NA TRBV9 NA 15 CASSPQGGRLYEQYF TGTGCCAGCAGCCCGCAGGGAGGTCGTCTCTACGAGCAGTACTTC
TRBJ1-2 NA TRBV7-9 NA 15 CASSLRGGRPYGYTF TGTGCCAGCAGCCTCCGGGGCGGACGGCCGTATGGCTACACCTTC
TRBJ2-1 NA TRBV30 NA 12 CAGGPRGDEQFF TGTGCGGGGGGACCCAGGGGTGATGAGCAGTTCTTC
TRBJ2-7 NA TRBV5-5 NA 14 CASSFSTATYEQYF TGTGCCAGCAGCTTTTCTACAGCAACCTACGAGCAGTACTTC
TRBJ2-1 NA TRBV6-5 NA 16 CASSYRSGVSYNEQFF TGTGCCAGCAGTTACCGATCAGGGGTTTCCTACAATGAGCAGTTCTTC
TRBJ2-2 once TRBV9 TRBD2 16 CASSVVPSGLTGELFF TGTGCCAGCAGCGTAGTTCCTAGCGGGCTCACCGGGGAGCTGTTTTTT
TRBJ1-2 NA TRBV18 NA 13 CASSPSENYGYTF TGTGCCAGCTCACCCTCCGAGAACTATGGCTACACCTTC
TRBJ2-7 NA TRBV2 NA 12 CASSVTDWEQYF TGTGCCAGCAGTGTCACGGATTGGGAGCAGTACTTC
TRBJ1-1 NA TRBV18 TRBD1 14 CASSPQGARTEAFF TGTGCCAGCTCACCACAGGGGGCGCGGACTGAAGCTTTCTTT
TRBJ1-5 NA TRBV5-6 NA 16 CASSSGTAYDDQPQHF TGTGCCAGCAGCTCTGGAACGGCGTATGATGATCAGCCCCAGCATTTT
TRBJ2-7 NA TRBV7-8 NA 13 CASSPDRQGSRYF TGTGCCAGCAGTCCGGACCGGCAGGGGTCTCGGTACTTC
TRBJ2-5 NA TRBV5-1 TRBD2 16 CASSGTSGGTQETQYF TGCGCCAGCAGCGGGACTAGCGGGGGGACCCAAGAGACCCAGTACTTC
TRBJ2-3 NA TRBV5-4 TRBD2 16 CASSSTSGRSTDTQYF TGTGCCAGCAGCTCAACTAGCGGGCGTAGCACAGATACGCAGTATTTT
TRBJ1-2 NA TRBV5-6 TRBD1 15 CASSIRDRGRGGYTF TGTGCCAGCAGCATCCGCGACAGGGGGCGCGGGGGCTACACCTTC
TRBJ1-2 NA TRBV9 NA 14 CASTRRDGNYGYTF TGTGCCAGCACCCGCCGGGACGGGAACTATGGCTACACCTTC
TRBJ2-3 NA TRBV5-1 NA 14 CASMRAISTDTQYF TGCGCCAGCATGAGGGCTATTAGCACAGATACGCAGTATTTT
TRBJ1-5 NA TRBV19 NA 15 CASSIVVPSNQPQHF TGTGCCAGTAGTATTGTGGTACCTTCAAATCAGCCCCAGCATTTT
TRBJ2-7 NA TRBV6-6 NA 13 CASNRGSSYEQYF TGTGCCAGCAATAGGGGAAGCTCCTACGAGCAGTACTTC
TRBJ2-7 NA TRBV27 NA 13 CASRTPGAYEQYF TGTGCCAGCAGAACTCCGGGGGCCTACGAGCAGTACTTC
TRBJ2-1 NA TRBV27 NA 15 CASSLYRGSYNEQFF TGTGCCAGCAGTTTATATCGCGGCTCCTACAATGAGCAGTTCTTC
TRBJ2-5 NA TRBV18 NA 14 CASSPNWGDGTQYF TGTGCCAGCTCACCAAACTGGGGGGACGGGACCCAGTACTTC
TRBJ1-2 NA TRBV10-3 NA 14 CAISEEVGIYGYTF TGTGCCATCAGTGAGGAGGTGGGAATCTATGGCTACACCTTC
TRBJ2-7 NA TRBV9 TRBD2 15 CASSVDGGSTYEQYF TGTGCCAGCAGCGTAGACGGCGGGAGTACCTACGAGCAGTACTTC
TRBJ1-5 NA TRBV5-1 NA 14 CASSLNGGGQPQHF TGCGCCAGCAGCCTAAACGGGGGTGGACAGCCCCAGCATTTT
TRBJ2-6 NA TRBV9 NA 12 CASSRGANVLTF TGTGCCAGCAGCCGTGGGGCCAACGTCCTGACTTTC
TRBJ2-5 NA TRBV14 NA 12 CASSQEGETQYF TGTGCCAGCAGCCAAGAAGGGGAGACCCAGTACTTC
TRBJ1-2 once TRBV13 NA 15 CASTPGREGPYGYTF TGTGCCAGCACCCCAGGGAGAGAGGGCCCCTATGGCTACACCTTC
TRBJ2-5 NA TRBV29-1 NA 11 CSFPLQETQYF TGCAGCTTTCCGCTCCAAGAGACCCAGTACTTC
TRBJ1-4 NA TRBV30 NA 15 CAWSRNGSGGEKLFF TGTGCCTGGAGTCGTAACGGGTCCGGAGGTGAAAAACTGTTTTTT
TRBJ1-1 once TRBV14 TRBD1 16 CASSPAGQAMNTEAFF TGTGCCAGCAGCCCAGCGGGACAGGCCATGAACACTGAAGCTTTCTTT
TRBJ1-5 few TRBV30 NA 15 CAWSVGQGLNQPQHF TGTGCCTGGAGTGTTGGGCAGGGGCTCAATCAGCCCCAGCATTTT
TRBJ2-1 once TRBV5-6 NA 15 CASSFGRTLNNEQFF TGTGCCAGCAGCTTTGGGCGGACTCTAAACAATGAGCAGTTCTTC
TRBJ2-3 few TRBV11-2 NA 16 CASSLDRGSRADTQYF TGTGCCAGCAGCTTAGATAGGGGCAGCCGGGCAGATACGCAGTATTTT
TRBJ1-2 NA TRBV5-6 NA 12 CASNARLGGYTF TGTGCCAGCAACGCCAGACTTGGCGGCTACACCTTC
TRBJ2-1 few TRBV9 TRBD1 14 CASSVWTGNGEQFF TGTGCCAGCAGCGTTTGGACAGGGAATGGTGAGCAGTTCTTC
TRBJ1-2 NA TRBV5-1 NA 15 CASSLAAGLNYGYTF TGCGCCAGCAGCTTGGCTGCAGGGCTTAACTATGGCTACACCTTC
TRBJ2-1 NA TRBV7-9 TRBD2 16 CASSLVASGGANEQFF TGTGCCAGCAGCTTAGTCGCTAGCGGGGGGGCTAATGAGCAGTTCTTC
TRBJ2-3 NA TRBV5-1 TRBD1 15 CASSLVGGQPDTQYF TGCGCCAGCAGCTTGGTTGGGGGACAGCCAGATACGCAGTATTTT
TRBJ1-1 NA TRBV6-1 TRBD1 14 CASTTDRRDTEAFF TGTGCCAGCACCACGGACAGGAGGGACACTGAAGCTTTCTTT
TRBJ2-2 NA TRBV28 NA 12 CATIRQTGELFF TGTGCCACCATTAGACAGACCGGGGAGCTGTTTTTT
TRBJ1-2 NA TRBV6-6 TRBD1 15 CASSYGDRVTDGYTF TGTGCCAGCAGTTACGGGGACAGGGTGACAGATGGCTACACCTTC
TRBJ1-6 NA TRBV25-1 NA 14 CASTKGGKNSPLHF TGTGCCAGCACTAAAGGGGGAAAAAATTCACCCCTCCACTTT
TRBJ1-4 NA TRBV5-1 TRBD1 14 CASSQGQGGEKLFF TGCGCCAGCAGCCAGGGACAGGGTGGCGAAAAACTGTTTTTT
TRBJ2-2 once TRBV7-6 NA 13 CASSFRETGELFF TGTGCCAGCAGCTTCAGGGAAACCGGGGAGCTGTTTTTT
TRBJ1-3 NA TRBV30 NA 14 CAWEREGLGNTIYF TGTGCCTGGGAGCGGGAAGGCCTCGGAAACACCATATATTTT